The source of this TCR beta chain is a study of Tregs in tolerant kidney transplant recipients. Whole-study findings and limits: Tregs expanded with activated donor B cells seemed most donor-specific.

About this clone itself: Its cognate antigen is unknown.

Using immunoSEQ multiplex PCR, the repertoire was profiled, and TCRdb retains in-frame clones only, with some absent. The profile covers around 230,000 clones, with about 80% appearing a single time and less than 0.75% taken by the ten largest. This CDR3 region has 16 residues. Per the germline V gene, CDR1 is SGHRS and CDR2 is YFSETQ. Trimming cost V 4 bases and J 5 bases; bases outside gene matches: 12. This TCR came from a human donor in good health. The material sequenced was CD4+ T cells from blood. The V call is TRBV5-1, the J call TRBJ2-5; 9 bases map to TRBD1. The CDR3 loop is CASSLLGQGSWETQYF. Here the CDR3 DNA reads TGCGCCAGCAGCCTGTTAGGACAGGGGAGTTGGGAGACCCAGTACTTC.